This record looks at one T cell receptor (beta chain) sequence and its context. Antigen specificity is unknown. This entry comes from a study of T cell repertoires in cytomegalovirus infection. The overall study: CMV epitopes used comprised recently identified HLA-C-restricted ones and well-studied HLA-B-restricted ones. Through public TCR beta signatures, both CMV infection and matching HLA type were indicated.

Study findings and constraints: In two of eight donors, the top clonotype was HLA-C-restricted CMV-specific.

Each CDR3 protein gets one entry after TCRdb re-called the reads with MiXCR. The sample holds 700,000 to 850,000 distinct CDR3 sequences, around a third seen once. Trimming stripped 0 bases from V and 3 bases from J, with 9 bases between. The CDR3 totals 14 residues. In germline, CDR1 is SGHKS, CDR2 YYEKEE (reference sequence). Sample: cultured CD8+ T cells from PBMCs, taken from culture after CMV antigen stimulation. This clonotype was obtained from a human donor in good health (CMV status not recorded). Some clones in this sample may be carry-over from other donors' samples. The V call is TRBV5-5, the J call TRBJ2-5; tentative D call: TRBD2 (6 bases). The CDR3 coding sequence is TGTGCCAGCAGCTTGGAGCCGGGGGAAGAGACCCAGTACTTC. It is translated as CASSLEPGEETQYF.